Described below is a single TCR beta chain sequence and its context. The antigen remains undetermined. This sample was included in a study of cytomegalovirus exposure and HLA in healthy donors. V was cut by 0 bases and J by 0 bases, with 8 bases left in between. The CDR3 loop spans 15 amino acids. Germline CDR1 and CDR2: SGHNT and YYREEE (reference sequence). Study-wide findings and caveats: Rare TCR sequences predominated, though certain public TCRs were found in many donors. TCR beta chains associated with HLA were, in a later analysis, more clonally expanded than equally common others. A previous analysis found most TCR beta V segments productive roughly 90% or roughly 30% of the time. Cytomegalovirus-associated status was assigned to fewer than 200 TCR beta chains.

This PCR relied on a set of 60 Vbeta primers and 13 Jbeta primers. Repertoires were generated with immunoSEQ multiplex PCR, while TCRdb's copy carries only in-frame clones and drops some. This sample's clone table lists over 100,000 clones. This TCR derives from a man aged 35-49 years in good health and CMV-seropositive. The sequencing input was PBMCs. This sequence joins TRBV5-4 and TRBJ2-3; no definite D call. CDR3 DNA sequence: TGTGCCAGCAGCTTGGTCGGCGGAAGCACAGATACGCAGTATTTT. As protein: CASSLVGGSTDTQYF.